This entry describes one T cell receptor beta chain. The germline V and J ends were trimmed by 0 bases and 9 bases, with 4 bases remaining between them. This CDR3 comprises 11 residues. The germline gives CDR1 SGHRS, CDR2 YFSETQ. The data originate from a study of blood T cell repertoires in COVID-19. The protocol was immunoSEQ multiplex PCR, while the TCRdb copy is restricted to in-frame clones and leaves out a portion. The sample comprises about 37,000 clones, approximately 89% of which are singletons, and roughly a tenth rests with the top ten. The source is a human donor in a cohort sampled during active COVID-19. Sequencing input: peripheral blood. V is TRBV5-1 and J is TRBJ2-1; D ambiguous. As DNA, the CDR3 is TGCGCCAGCAGCTTGGGAGCTGAGCAGTTCTTC. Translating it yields CASSLGAEQFF.